This entry lists 18 T cell receptor beta chains sequenced from one sample in a study of spatial heterogeneity in lung cancer. Noted time point: blood at routine non-recurrence follow-up after resection. Each CDR3 protein is one row after TCRdb ran MiXCR on the 5' RACE reads. The table has about 110,000 distinct CDR3 sequences, 10% to 12% seen once. This material consisted of PBMCs, taken at follow-up. The receptor set was obtained from a female donor with early-stage non-small cell lung cancer.

There are many counts of this clonotype. The V gene is TRBV12-5, the J gene TRBJ1-2; the D gene is possibly TRBD1 (5 bases). The V end lost 4 bases, the J end lost 4 bases, and 13 bases lay between the germline ends. Germline CDR1 LGHNT, CDR2 FRNRAP. The CDR3 extends over 14 amino acids. The CDR3 bases are TGTGCTAGTGGTTACCTGACAGAGTTCTATGGCTACACCTTC. It is translated as CASGYLTEFYGYTF.

This clonotype showed up many times. The V and J genes are TRBV2 and TRBJ2-3; 8 bases line up with TRBD2. V gave up 11 bases and J gave up 1 base; unmatched junction bases: 11. CDR3 length: 15 residues. CDR1 is SNHLY, CDR2 FYNNEI, per germline. CDR3 nucleotides: TGTGCCGGCCGGGAGAGTAGCGGGGGCACAGATACGCAGTATTTT. This encodes CAGRESSGGTDTQYF.

The chain uses TRBV28 and TRBJ1-1; tentative D call: TRBD1 (6 bases). The CDR3 totals 14 residues. The V end was cut by 7 bases, the J end by 1 base, with 13 bases between. Germline V gives CDR1 MDHEN, CDR2 SYDVKM. For the CDR3, the DNA is TGTGCCAGCAACGGAGGGGGTGAGAACACTGAAGCTTTCTTT. Translated: CASNGGGENTEAFF.

This clonotype showed up many times. The rearrangement joins TRBV20-1 to TRBJ2-1; TRBD2 matches 10 bases. Per germline, CDR1 DFQATT and CDR2 SNEGSKA (reference sequence). This CDR3 is built from 16 residues. Trimming cost V 6 bases and J 7 bases; bases outside gene matches: 15. CDR3 protein: CSARVPLAGVGNEQFF. In DNA, the CDR3 is TGCAGTGCCCGAGTCCCGCTAGCGGGAGTAGGGAATGAGCAGTTCTTC.

There are many counts of this clonotype. The chain employs TRBV2 and TRBJ2-1; D is possibly TRBD2 (6 bases). The CDR3 has 11 residues. Germline V gene sequence: CDR1 SNHLY, CDR2 FYNNEI. Trimming took off 3 bases at V and 10 bases at J, with 7 bases between the two ends. Here the CDR3 DNA reads TGTGCCAGCAGTGACGCGGGAGAGCAGTTCTTC. Encoded protein: CASSDAGEQFF. The entire variable domain, with the rest obtained from reference TRBV2 and TRBJ2-1, is as follows: EPEVTQTPSHQVTQMGQEVILRCVPISNHLYFYWYRQILGQKVEFLVSFYNNEISEKSEIFDDQFSVERPDGSNFTLKIRSTKLEDSAMYFCASSDAGEQFFGPGTRLTVL.

This clonotype was counted only a few times. V usage is TRBV29-1 and J usage is TRBJ1-1; D uncertain. From germline, CDR1 is SQVTM and CDR2 ANQGSEA. V lost 1 base, J lost 7 bases, and 7 bases lay in between. The CDR3 spans 11 residues. Written as DNA, the CDR3 is TGCAGCGTTGAAGGGACGGTTGAAGCTTTCTTT. Amino acid sequence: CSVEGTVEAFF.

The chain couples TRBV6-2 or TRBV6-3 to TRBJ2-7, with D hard to call. In germline, CDR1 is MNHEY, CDR2 SVGEGT. Deletions cut 2 bases from V and 7 bases from J, with 12 bases between. The CDR3 totals 13 residues. For the CDR3, the DNA is TGTGCCAGCAGTTACCCCCCTAGACCAGAGCAGTACGTC. It is translated as CASSYPPRPEQYV.

The V and J genes are TRBV5-1 and TRBJ2-5; no clear D gene. The V end lost 0 bases, the J end lost 3 bases, and 12 bases lay between the germline ends. The germline CDR1 and CDR2 sequences are SGHRS and YFSETQ. This CDR3 is 15 amino acids long. Here the CDR3 reads CASSLALVSKETQYF. The CDR3, as DNA: TGCGCCAGCAGCTTGGCCCTCGTCAGTAAAGAGACCCAGTACTTC.

This clonotype has ten or more counts. The chain combines TRBV7-2 with TRBJ2-1, with 12 positions matching TRBD2. Germline lookup yields CDR1 SGHTA and CDR2 FQGNSA. CDR3 size: 19 residues. After removal of 5 bases from V and 8 bases from J, the junction contained 19 bases not matched to a gene. The CDR3 region is CASSPLRPTSGSSPDEQFF. CDR3 DNA: TGTGCCAGCAGCCCCCTACGTCCGACTAGCGGGAGTAGTCCCGATGAGCAGTTCTTC. Drawing the rest from reference TRBV7-2 and TRBJ2-1, the complete variable domain is GAGVSQSPSNKVTEKGKDVELRCDPISGHTALYWYRQSLGQGLEFLIYFQGNSAPDKSGLPSDRFSAERTGGSVSTLTIQRTQQEDSAVYLCASSPLRPTSGSSPDEQFFGPGTRLTVL.

The V gene is TRBV7-2, the J gene TRBJ2-1; TRBD2 agrees at 8 bases. V lost 6 bases and J lost 8; bases outside the gene matches: 3. Germline V gene data show CDR1 as SGHTA and CDR2 as FQGNSA. The CDR3 length is 12 residues. CDR3 amino acids: CASRGLVHEQFF. The CDR3 DNA follows: TGTGCCAGCAGGGGACTAGTCCATGAGCAGTTCTTC.

There are many counts of this clonotype. The genes are TRBV4-1 and TRBJ2-1, with 10 nucleotides matching TRBD1. V lost 1 base, J lost 6 bases, and 6 bases stayed unmatched. Germline V gene data show CDR1 as MGHRA and CDR2 as YSYEKL. CDR3 length: 16 amino acids. The CDR3 region is CASSQVGQGFLNEQFF. The DNA for the CDR3 is TGCGCCAGCAGCCAAGTGGGACAGGGGTTCCTCAATGAGCAGTTCTTC.

In this sample, this clonotype turned up a few times. The chain combines TRBV6-2 or TRBV6-3 with TRBJ2-3; TRBD2 is a possible D gene (5 bases). CDR1 and CDR2 (germline): MNHEY, SVGEGT. With 7 bases removed from V and 2 bases from J, the gap between germline ends came to 13 bases. This CDR3 has 14 residues. This chain's CDR3 is CASKQRKLTDTQYF. The CDR3 DNA reads as TGTGCCAGCAAGCAGCGGAAACTCACAGATACGCAGTATTTT.

This clonotype was detected many times. The chain combines TRBV5-1 with TRBJ2-2; 8 bases map to TRBD1. The CDR3 has 15 residues. Germline assignment: CDR1 SGHRS and CDR2 YFSETQ. The V and J ends lost 0 bases and 5 bases, in that order; junction bases with no gene match: 3. DNA for the CDR3: TGCGCCAGCAGCTTGGGGACAGGGATGACCGGGGAGCTGTTTTTT. This encodes CASSLGTGMTGELFF. Drawing the rest from reference TRBV5-1 and TRBJ2-2, the complete variable domain is KAGVTQTPRYLIKTRGQQVTLSCSPISGHRSVSWYQQTPGQGLQFLFEYFSETQRNKGNFPGRFSGRQFSNSRSEMNVSTLELGDSALYLCASSLGTGMTGELFFGEGSRLTVL.

This chain's CDR3 is CASSASLRDTQYF. The CDR3, as DNA: TGTGCCAGCTCGGCCTCCTTAAGGGATACGCAGTATTTT. The rearrangement uses TRBV18 and TRBJ2-3, with no clear D. Trimming removed 6 bases from V and 6 bases from J, with 13 bases in between. The CDR3 has 13 amino acids. The germline gives CDR1 KGHSH, CDR2 LQKENI. Combining the CDR3 with reference TRBV18 and TRBJ2-3 gives the whole variable domain NAGVMQNPRHLVRRRGQEARLRCSPMKGHSHVYWYRQLPEEGLKFMVYLQKENIIDESGMPKERFSAEFPKEGPSILRIQQVVRGDSAAYFCASSASLRDTQYFGPGTRLTVL.

This clonotype was counted many times. The chain uses TRBV27 and TRBJ2-1, with 10 bases aligning to TRBD2. Germline CDR1 and CDR2: MNHEY and SMNVEV (reference sequence). Trimming cost V 5 bases and J 4 bases; bases outside gene matches: 5. CDR3 length: 15 residues. The CDR3 spells CASSDSGRSYNEQFF. The CDR3 DNA reads as TGTGCCAGCAGTGATAGCGGGAGGTCTTACAATGAGCAGTTCTTC.

J is TRBJ2-2 and V is TRBV6-5; no definite D call. The V gene lost 2 bases and the J gene lost 6 bases, with 4 bases spanning the gap. CDR1 is MNHEY and CDR2 is SVGAGI in the germline V gene. The CDR3 is 12 residues long. The CDR3 DNA follows: TGTGCCAGCAGTTACGGGCCCGGGGAGCTGTTTTTT. It yields the protein CASSYGPGELFF.

This clonotype was detected only a few times. This rearrangement joins TRBV18 to TRBJ2-1, with D hard to call. The V end was cut by 3 bases, the J end by 5 bases, with 8 bases between. The CDR3 is 13 amino acids. The germline V gene has CDR1 KGHSH and CDR2 LQKENI. CDR3 nucleotide sequence: TGTGCCAGCTCACCCAACTCGGACAATGAGCAGTTCTTC. Translated, it gives CASSPNSDNEQFF.

This clonotype was counted a few times. The chain uses TRBV6-5 and TRBJ1-1; TRBD1 is a possible D gene (6 bases). Trimming removed 5 bases at V and 0 bases at J, with 13 bases between. The germline V gene has CDR1 MNHEY and CDR2 SVGAGI. The CDR3 has 15 amino acids. CDR3 nucleotide sequence: TGTGCCAGCAGTACAAGGACAGACATGAACACTGAAGCTTTCTTT. Its protein product is CASSTRTDMNTEAFF.